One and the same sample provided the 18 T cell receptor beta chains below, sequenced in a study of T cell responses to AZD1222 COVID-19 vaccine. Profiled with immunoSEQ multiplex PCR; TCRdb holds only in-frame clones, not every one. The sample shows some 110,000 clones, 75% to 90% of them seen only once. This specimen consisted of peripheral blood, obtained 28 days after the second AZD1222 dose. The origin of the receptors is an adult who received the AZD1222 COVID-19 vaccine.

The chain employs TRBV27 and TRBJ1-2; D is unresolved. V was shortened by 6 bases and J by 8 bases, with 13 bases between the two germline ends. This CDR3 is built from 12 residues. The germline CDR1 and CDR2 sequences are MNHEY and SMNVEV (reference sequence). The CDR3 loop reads CASRSPGRGYTF. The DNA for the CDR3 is TGTGCCAGCAGGTCACCCGGGCGGGGCTACACCTTC.

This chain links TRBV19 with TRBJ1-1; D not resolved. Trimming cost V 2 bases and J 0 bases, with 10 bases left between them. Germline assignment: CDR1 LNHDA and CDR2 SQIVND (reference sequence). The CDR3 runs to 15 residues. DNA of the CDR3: TGTGCCAGTAGTATAAGGCCGGGAATGAACACTGAAGCTTTCTTT. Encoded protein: CASSIRPGMNTEAFF. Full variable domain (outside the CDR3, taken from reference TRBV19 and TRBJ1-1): DGGITQSPKYLFRKEGQNVTLSCEQNLNHDAMYWYRQDPGQGLRLIYYSQIVNDFQKGDIAEGYSVSREKKESFPLTVTSAQKNPTAFYLCASSIRPGMNTEAFFGQGTRLTVV.

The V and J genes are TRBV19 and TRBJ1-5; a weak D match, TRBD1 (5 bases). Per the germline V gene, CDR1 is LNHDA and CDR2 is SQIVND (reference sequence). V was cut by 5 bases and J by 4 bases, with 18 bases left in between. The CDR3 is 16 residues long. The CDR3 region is CASSLGGVAFNQPQHF. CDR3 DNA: TGTGCCAGTAGTCTTGGGGGAGTAGCTTTTAATCAGCCCCAGCATTTT.

The CDR3 DNA reads TGTGCCAACACAGTTCCGGGACAGGGAAACACTGAAGCTTTCTTT. It is translated as CANTVPGQGNTEAFF. The chain carries TRBV24-1 and TRBJ1-1; 9 bases match TRBD1. CDR1 and CDR2 (germline): KGHDR, SFDVKD. V dropped 11 bases and J dropped 2; count of bases not matched to a gene: 11. There are 15 residues in the CDR3.

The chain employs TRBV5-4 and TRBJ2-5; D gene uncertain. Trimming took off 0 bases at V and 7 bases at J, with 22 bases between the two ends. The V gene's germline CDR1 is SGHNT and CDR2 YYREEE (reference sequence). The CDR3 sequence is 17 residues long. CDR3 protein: CASSLVVEANEVGTQYF. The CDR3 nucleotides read TGTGCCAGCAGCTTGGTGGTAGAGGCCAACGAGGTTGGGACCCAGTACTTC.

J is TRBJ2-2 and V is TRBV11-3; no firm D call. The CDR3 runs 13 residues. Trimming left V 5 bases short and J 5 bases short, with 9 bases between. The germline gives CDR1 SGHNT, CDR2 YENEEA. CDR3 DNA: TGTGCCAGCAGCCGTGGGGTAACCGGGGAGCTGTTTTTT. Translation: CASSRGVTGELFF.

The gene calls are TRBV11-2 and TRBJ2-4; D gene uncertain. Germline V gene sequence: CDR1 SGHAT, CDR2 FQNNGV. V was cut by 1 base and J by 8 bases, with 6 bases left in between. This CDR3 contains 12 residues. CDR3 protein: CASSLVGYIQYF. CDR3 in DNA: TGTGCCAGCAGCTTAGTTGGTTACATTCAGTACTTC. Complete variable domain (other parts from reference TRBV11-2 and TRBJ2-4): EAGVAQSPRYKIIEKRQSVAFWCNPISGHATLYWYQQILGQGPKLLIQFQNNGVVDDSQLPKDRFSAERLKGVDSTLKIQPAKLEDSAVYLCASSLVGYIQYFGAGTRLSVL.

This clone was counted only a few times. The CDR3 nucleotides are TGTGCCAGCAGCCGTAACAGGGGCCAGCCCCAGCATTTT. Translating it yields CASSRNRGQPQHF. This chain uses TRBV27 with TRBJ1-5, with 7 bases matching TRBD1. V was pared by 6 bases and J by 7 bases, with 6 bases of the junction left unmatched. Germline CDR1 reads MNHEY; CDR2 reads SMNVEV (reference sequence). This CDR3 has 13 amino acids.

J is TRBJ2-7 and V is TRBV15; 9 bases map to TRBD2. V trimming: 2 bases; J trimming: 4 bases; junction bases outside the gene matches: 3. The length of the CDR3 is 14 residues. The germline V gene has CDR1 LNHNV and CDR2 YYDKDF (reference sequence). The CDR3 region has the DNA TGTGCCACCAGCAGATTTAGCGGGAGTTACGAGCAGTACTTC. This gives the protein CATSRFSGSYEQYF. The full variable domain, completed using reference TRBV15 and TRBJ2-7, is DAMVIQNPRYQVTQFGKPVTLSCSQTLNHNVMYWYQQKSSQAPKLLFHYYDKDFNNEADTPDNFQSRRPNTSFCFLDIRSPGLGDTAMYLCATSRFSGSYEQYFGPGTRLTVT.

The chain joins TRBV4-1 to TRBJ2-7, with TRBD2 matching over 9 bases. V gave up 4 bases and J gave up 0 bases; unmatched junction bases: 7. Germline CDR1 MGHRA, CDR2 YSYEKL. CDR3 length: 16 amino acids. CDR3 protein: CASSPSGLASSYEQYF. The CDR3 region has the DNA TGCGCCAGCAGCCCATCCGGACTAGCGAGCTCCTACGAGCAGTACTTC.

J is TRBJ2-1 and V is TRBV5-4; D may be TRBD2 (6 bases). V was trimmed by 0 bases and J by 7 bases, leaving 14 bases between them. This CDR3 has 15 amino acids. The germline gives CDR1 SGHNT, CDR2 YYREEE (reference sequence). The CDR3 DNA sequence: TGTGCCAGCAGCTTGGTAGCGGACGCACCAAATGAGCAGTTCTTC. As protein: CASSLVADAPNEQFF.

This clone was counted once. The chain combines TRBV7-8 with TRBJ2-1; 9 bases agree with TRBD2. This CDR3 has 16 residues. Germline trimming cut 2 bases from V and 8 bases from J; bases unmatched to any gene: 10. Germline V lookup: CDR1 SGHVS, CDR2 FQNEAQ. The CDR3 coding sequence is TGTGCCAGCAGCTTACCTTTAGCGGGAGTGGAGGATGAGCAGTTCTTC. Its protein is CASSLPLAGVEDEQFF.

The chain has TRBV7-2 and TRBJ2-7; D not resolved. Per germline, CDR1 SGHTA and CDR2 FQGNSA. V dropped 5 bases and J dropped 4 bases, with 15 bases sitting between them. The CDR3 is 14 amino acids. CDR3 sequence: CASSPGLGRYEQYF. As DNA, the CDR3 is TGTGCCAGCAGCCCGGGCCTAGGTCGGTACGAGCAGTACTTC.

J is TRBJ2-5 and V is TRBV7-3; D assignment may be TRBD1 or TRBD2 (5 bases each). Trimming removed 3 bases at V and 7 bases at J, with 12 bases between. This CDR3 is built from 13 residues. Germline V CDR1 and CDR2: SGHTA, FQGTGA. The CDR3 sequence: CASSFGATGTQYF. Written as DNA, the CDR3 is TGTGCCAGCAGCTTCGGGGCCACTGGGACCCAGTACTTC.

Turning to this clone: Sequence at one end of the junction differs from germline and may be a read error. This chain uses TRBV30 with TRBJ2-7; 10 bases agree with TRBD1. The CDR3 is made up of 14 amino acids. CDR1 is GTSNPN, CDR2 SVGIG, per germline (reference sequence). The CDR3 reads CAGRTGGIPYEQYF. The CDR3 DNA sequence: TGTGCCGGGAGGACAGGGGGAATTCCCTACGAGCAGTACTTC.

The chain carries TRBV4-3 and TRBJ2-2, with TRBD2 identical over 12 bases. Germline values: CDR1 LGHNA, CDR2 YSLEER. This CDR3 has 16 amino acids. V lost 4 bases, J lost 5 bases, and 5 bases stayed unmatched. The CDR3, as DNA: TGCGCCAGCAGCCTCGAACTAGCGGGAGGAACCGGGGAGCTGTTTTTT. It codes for CASSLELAGGTGELFF.

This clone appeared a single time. For the CDR3, the DNA is TGTGCCACGATGAGAGATACGCAGTATTTT. This translates into CATMRDTQYF. This chain connects TRBV7-9 to TRBJ2-3, with D unresolved. Between the trimmed V and J ends, which lost 10 bases and 5 bases, there was a span of 7 bases. There are 10 residues in the CDR3. The germline gives CDR1 SEHNR, CDR2 FQNEAQ (reference sequence).

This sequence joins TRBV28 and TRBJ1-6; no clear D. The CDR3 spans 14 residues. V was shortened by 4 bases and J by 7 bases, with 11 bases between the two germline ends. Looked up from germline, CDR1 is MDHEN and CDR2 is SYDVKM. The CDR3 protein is CASSSITRNSPLHF. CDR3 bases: TGTGCCAGCAGTTCCATTACGAGAAATTCACCCCTCCACTTT.